This is a list of T cell receptor beta chains from one sample in a study of blood T cell repertoires in COVID-19. TCRdb keeps only in-frame clones here, not all; method: immunoSEQ multiplex PCR. The sample comprises approximately 120,000 clones, 70% to 90% of which are singletons, and approximately 1.4% rests with the top ten. The source material was peripheral blood. These receptors all come from a human donor in a cohort sampled during active COVID-19. The CDR3 runs from the conserved cysteine through the conserved F or W. D genes are given only for firm matches. Not every row has a clone size; where given, it reads once, few, many or a size class.

V	J	D	size	DNA	CDR3
TRBV30	TRBJ2-1	NA	NA	TGTGCCTGGAGGGATAACCTCATTATTCACCTAGACAATGAGCAGTTCTTC	CAWRDNLIIHLDNEQFF
TRBV6-1	TRBJ1-4	NA	once	TGTGCCAGCAGTGACGGACATTATGAAAAACTGTTTTTT	CASSDGHYEKLFF
TRBV3-1/TRBV3-2	TRBJ2-5	NA	NA	TGTGCCAGCAGCCAAGGGGTCGACCAGCGGGAGACCCAGTACTTC	CASSQGVDQRETQYF
TRBV6-4	TRBJ2-2	NA	NA	TGTGCCAGCAGTGACTCAACGGCGGCCGGGGAGCTGTTTTTT	CASSDSTAAGELFF
TRBV7-9	TRBJ2-5	NA	NA	TGTGCCAGCAGCCCTCCAACGGGTCGAAAAGAGACCCAGTACTTC	CASSPPTGRKETQYF
TRBV19	TRBJ2-6	NA	NA	TGTGCCAGTAGTATGGCCTCCTCTGGGGCCAACGTCCTGACTTTC	CASSMASSGANVLTF
TRBV19	TRBJ2-5	TRBD1	once	TGTGCCAGTAGTACGTGGACAGGGCAAGAGACCCAGTACTTC	CASSTWTGQETQYF
TRBV5-1	TRBJ2-7	TRBD2	NA	TGCGCCAGCAGCTTGTCACCAGTTAAAGGACTAGCGGGGATCTACGAGCAGTACTTC	CASSLSPVKGLAGIYEQYF
TRBV6-5	TRBJ1-5	TRBD1	NA	TGTGCCAGCAGCCCCTGGACAGGGGAGGGTGAGCCCCAGCATTTT	CASSPWTGEGEPQHF
TRBV5-4	TRBJ2-7	TRBD1	NA	TGTGCCAGCAGCCAACGGACAGGGGCGACCTACGAGCAGTACTTC	CASSQRTGATYEQYF
TRBV4-1	TRBJ1-1	TRBD1	NA	TGCGCCAGCAGCCCGTCAGGACAGGGTCAGTGGTCATACACTGAAGCTTTCTTT	CASSPSGQGQWSYTEAFF
TRBV5-1	TRBJ2-1	TRBD2	NA	TGCGCCAGCAGCCAAAGACTAGCGGGAGTACGTGAGCAGTTCTTC	CASSQRLAGVREQFF
TRBV7-9	TRBJ1-2	NA	NA	TGTGCCAGCAGCTTAGGGACAGCGTACCGTAACTATGGCTACACCTTC	CASSLGTAYRNYGYTF
TRBV20-1	TRBJ2-5	NA	NA	TGCAGTGCTAGAGAGACTAAGACCCAGTACTTC	CSARETKTQYF
TRBV28	TRBJ1-2	TRBD1	NA	TGTGCCAGCGTCTCGGGACAGGTCCCTAGCTACACCTTC	CASVSGQVPSYTF
TRBV9	TRBJ2-3	TRBD1	many	TGTGCCAGCAGCGTAGAGGCAGGGGGAACCACAGATACGCAGTATTTT	CASSVEAGGTTDTQYF
TRBV10-1	TRBJ2-7	NA	NA	TGCGCCAGCAGTGAGTCCTATGGTTACGAGCAGTACTTC	CASSESYGYEQYF
TRBV11-2	TRBJ1-1	NA	NA	TGTGCCAGCAGCTTAGGGGAGGGGAACACTGAAGCTTTCTTT	CASSLGEGNTEAFF
TRBV7-9	TRBJ1-6	NA	once	TGTGCCAGCAGCTTAGAGTCAGGGGTATCTTCACCCCTCCACTTT	CASSLESGVSSPLHF
TRBV3-1/TRBV3-2	TRBJ1-1	NA	NA	TGTGCCAGCAGCCAAGTAGGAGTTGATACTGAAGCTTTCTTT	CASSQVGVDTEAFF
TRBV4-1	TRBJ1-2	TRBD1	few	TGCGCCAGCAGCCAAGACGACAGGGTCAGGACTAACTATGGCTACACCTTC	CASSQDDRVRTNYGYTF
TRBV3-1/TRBV3-2	TRBJ1-6	TRBD1	NA	TGTGCCAGCAGGTCGCCAGGGGGCAATTCACCCCTCCACTTT	CASRSPGGNSPLHF
TRBV10-2	TRBJ2-3	NA	NA	TGCGCCAGCAGTGAAACTAGATGGGCTCCGTATTTT	CASSETRWAPYF
TRBV28	TRBJ2-1	NA	once	TGTGCCAGCAGTTTCCGAGACTATTCGGGATACAATGAGCAGTTCTTC	CASSFRDYSGYNEQFF
TRBV18	TRBJ2-7	NA	NA	TGTGCCAGCTCACCTCAGGGATCTGGGGGCCCCTACGAGCAGTACTTC	CASSPQGSGGPYEQYF
TRBV4-2	TRBJ2-3	NA	NA	TGTGCCAGCAGCCAAGAGGGGGCCCAAACAGCTCCGCAGTATTTT	CASSQEGAQTAPQYF
TRBV28	TRBJ2-3	TRBD1	once	TGTGCCAGCATCCTCTCCGGGGACAGGGGGAAAACAGATACGCAGTATTTT	CASILSGDRGKTDTQYF
TRBV5-1	TRBJ2-7	TRBD1	NA	TGCGCCAGCAGCTTGAGACAGGGGCTGGGTGAGCAGTACTTC	CASSLRQGLGEQYF
TRBV2	TRBJ1-2	NA	NA	TGTGCCAGCAGATACACGAACTATGGCTACACCTTC	CASRYTNYGYTF
TRBV11-2	TRBJ2-7	TRBD1	NA	TGTGCCAGCAGCTTAGCCCTGGGACAGAGCAAAGCGTACTTC	CASSLALGQSKAYF
TRBV19	TRBJ2-7	TRBD1	NA	TGTGCCAGTAGCCGTTTCCAGGGGGCTTACGAGCAGTACTTC	CASSRFQGAYEQYF
TRBV12-3/TRBV12-4	TRBJ2-7	NA	once	TGTGCCAGCTGCAACAGGTATTCCTACGAGCAGTACTTC	CASCNRYSYEQYF
TRBV30	TRBJ2-7	TRBD2	NA	TGTGCCTGGAGTTTATTAGCGGGGCAAGGGGAGCAGTACTTC	CAWSLLAGQGEQYF
TRBV4-2	TRBJ2-3	TRBD2	NA	TGTGCCAGCAGCCAAGATCCGGCCCGGGGGGAATCCACAGATACGCAGTATTTT	CASSQDPARGESTDTQYF
TRBV27	TRBJ1-2	TRBD1	NA	TGTGCCAGCAGTAGACAGGGAGTAGGCTACACCTTC	CASSRQGVGYTF
TRBV28	TRBJ2-1	TRBD1	NA	TGTGCCAGCCACGACAGGGGGGAATACAATGAGCAGTTCTTC	CASHDRGEYNEQFF
TRBV28	TRBJ2-7	NA	NA	TGTGCCAGCATGGCGGAAATCAAGCAGTACTTC	CASMAEIKQYF
TRBV15	TRBJ2-7	NA	once	TGTGCCACCAGCAGAGTTCGACAGGGAGGCTACGAGCAGTACTTC	CATSRVRQGGYEQYF
TRBV5-1	TRBJ2-7	TRBD1	NA	TGCGCCAGCAGCTTGGTTGGTCGGGACAGGGGTTTCTACGAGCAGTACTTC	CASSLVGRDRGFYEQYF
TRBV29-1	TRBJ2-5	NA	NA	TGCAGCGTTGAAGCCCGCCCCAGGAGGGAGACCCAGTACTTC	CSVEARPRRETQYF
TRBV29-1	TRBJ2-3	TRBD1	NA	TGCAGCGCAGAAGGGGGCAGCACAGATACGCAGTATTTT	CSAEGGSTDTQYF
TRBV5-1	TRBJ2-7	NA	NA	TGCGCCAGCAGCTTGGAGTCAGGGATGGGCGAGCAGTACTTC	CASSLESGMGEQYF
TRBV3-1/TRBV3-2	TRBJ1-1	NA	NA	TGTGCCGGCAGCCTCCAGACTGAAGCTTTCTTT	CAGSLQTEAFF
TRBV5-1	TRBJ2-2	TRBD2	NA	TGCGCCAGCAGCTTGACTAGCGGGGGGCTTAACACCGGGGAGCTGTTTTTT	CASSLTSGGLNTGELFF
TRBV29-1	TRBJ2-1	TRBD2	NA	TGCAGCGTTGATCCTAGCGGATCCCACAATGAGCAGTTCTTC	CSVDPSGSHNEQFF
TRBV2	TRBJ1-5	TRBD1	NA	TGTGCCAGCAAACCGGGGGAGACAGGGAATCAGCCCCAGCATTTT	CASKPGETGNQPQHF
TRBV10-1	TRBJ2-5	NA	NA	TGCGCCAGCAGTGAGTCCACCCTACGGGGGGCCGAGACCCAGTACTTC	CASSESTLRGAETQYF
TRBV4-1	TRBJ2-3	TRBD2	few	TGCGCCAGCAGCCAAGTTGCGGGAGTAGATACGCAGTATTTT	CASSQVAGVDTQYF
TRBV5-4	TRBJ2-5	NA	NA	TGTGCCAGCAGGTCCACGGTTTCAGGCCGAGAGACCCAGTACTTC	CASRSTVSGRETQYF
TRBV5-1	TRBJ2-7	TRBD2	NA	TGCGCCAGCAGCCCCGGGGCTAGCGGACCCTACGAGCAGTACTTC	CASSPGASGPYEQYF
TRBV7-9	TRBJ1-6	NA	NA	TGTGCCAGCAGCTTTCGGAGCTCCTATAATTCACCCCTCCACTTT	CASSFRSSYNSPLHF
TRBV6-2/TRBV6-3	TRBJ2-7	NA	NA	TGTGCCAGCAACCCTGGGGGGGCTCACTCCTACGAGCAGTACTTC	CASNPGGAHSYEQYF
TRBV30	TRBJ2-7	NA	NA	TGTGCCTGGAGTGTGGTCAGTTCCTACGAGCAGTACTTC	CAWSVVSSYEQYF
TRBV7-8	TRBJ2-1	TRBD2	once	TGTGCCAGCAGCCCAGGACAGGCCGGGACTAGCGGGGGCTACAATGAGCAGTTCTTC	CASSPGQAGTSGGYNEQFF
TRBV4-1	TRBJ2-1	NA	NA	TGCGCCAGCAGCCAAGTTGACCTAGCAGCCTACAATGAGCAGTTCTTC	CASSQVDLAAYNEQFF
TRBV3-1/TRBV3-2	TRBJ2-7	NA	NA	TGTGCCAGCAGCCAAGATCCCCAGAATAACTACGAGCAGTACTTC	CASSQDPQNNYEQYF
TRBV9	TRBJ2-7	NA	NA	TGTGCCAGCAGCCGCGTAGGACAGAACTACGAGCAGTACTTC	CASSRVGQNYEQYF
TRBV27	TRBJ2-1	NA	NA	TGTGCCAGCAAAACCCGGGGTGAGCAGTTCTTC	CASKTRGEQFF
TRBV6-5	TRBJ2-7	NA	NA	TGTGCCAGCAGTTTCCGGGTCCGTAAATCGGGAGAGCAGTACTTC	CASSFRVRKSGEQYF
TRBV5-8	TRBJ2-7	NA	NA	TGTGCCAGCAGGTTTCCCTTCCCACGGGACGGGGGTACCTACGAGCAGTACTTC	CASRFPFPRDGGTYEQYF